In this sample, the clone carrying this TCR beta chain turned up many times. Antigen specificity is unknown. These data belong to a study of CD8 T cells in ankylosing spondylitis. TCRdb processed the 5' RACE reads anew with MiXCR; each CDR3 protein has one entry. The sample lists fewer than 200,000 distinct CDR3 sequences; about 18% were seen once. Study-level results: Disease-linked clones reportedly concentrated significantly in matched ankylosing spondylitis synovial fluid.

V was trimmed by 3 bases and J by 8 bases, leaving 14 bases between them. Germline lookup yields CDR1 SGHRS and CDR2 YFSETQ. CDR3 length: 13 residues. The receptor comes from a male donor under 30 with ankylosing spondylitis or in good health (not recorded which). Input material: blood, either unsorted or a sorted T cell fraction (not recorded which). The chain links TRBV5-1 to TRBJ1-1; D gene ambiguous. The CDR3 region has the DNA TGCGCCAGCAGCTCCGATGTTCCAGAAGAAGCTTTCTTT. This translates into CASSSDVPEEAFF.